Described below is a single T cell receptor beta chain sequence and its context. No antigen is known for it. The source of the sample is a study of cytomegalovirus exposure and HLA in healthy donors. Study at large: The same platform was used for the 100 to 150 validation repertoires and the 600 to 850 first-cohort repertoires, a later analysis reported. The study's findings and limits: Subsequent analysis showed first-cohort TCR clusters tending to co-occur in 120 or so validation repertoires. Cytomegalovirus status, reportedly, was diagnosed with high specificity and sensitivity by the classifier.

The data were produced by immunoSEQ multiplex PCR, yet TCRdb's version contains in-frame clones alone and is incomplete. The profile shows tens of thousands of clones, over 90% of them singletons. The study drew the donors from its roughly 130-subject validation cohort, separate from the roughly 700-subject first cohort. The sequence derives from a woman in her late teens or twenties in good health and CMV-seropositive. The sample consisted of PBMCs.

CDR3 nucleotides: TGTGCCAGCAGCCAAGCGCTTCTAGCGACTAGCACAGATACGCAGTATTTT. It translates to CASSQALLATSTDTQYF. The chain has TRBV14 and TRBJ2-3; TRBD2 is a possible D gene (6 bases). Looked up from germline, CDR1 is SGHDN and CDR2 is FVKESK. The CDR3 consists of 17 residues. V lost 1 base to trimming and J lost 0 bases, with 14 bases between them. The variable domain in full, with the rest retrieved from reference TRBV14 and TRBJ2-3, is EAGVTQFPSHSVIEKGQTVTLRCDPISGHDNLYWYRRVMGKEIKFLLHFVKESKQDESGMPNNRFLAERTGGTYSTLKVQPAELEDSGVYFCASSQALLATSTDTQYFGPGTRLTVL.